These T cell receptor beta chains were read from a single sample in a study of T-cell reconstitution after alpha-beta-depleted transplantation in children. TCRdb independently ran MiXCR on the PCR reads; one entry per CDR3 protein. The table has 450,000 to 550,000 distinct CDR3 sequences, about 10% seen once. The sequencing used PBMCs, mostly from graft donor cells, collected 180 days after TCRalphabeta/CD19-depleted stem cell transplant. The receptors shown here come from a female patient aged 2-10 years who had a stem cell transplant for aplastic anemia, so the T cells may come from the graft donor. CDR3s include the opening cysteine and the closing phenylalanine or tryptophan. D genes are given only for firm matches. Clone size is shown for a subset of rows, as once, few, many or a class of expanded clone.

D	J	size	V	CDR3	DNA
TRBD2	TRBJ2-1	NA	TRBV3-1	CASSQDLEAGGPYNEQFF	TGTGCCAGCAGCCAAGATCTTGAGGCGGGAGGGCCCTACAATGAGCAGTTCTTC
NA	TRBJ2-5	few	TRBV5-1	CASSSLGSGQETQYF	TGCGCCAGCAGCTCGCTGGGGAGCGGGCAAGAGACCCAGTACTTC
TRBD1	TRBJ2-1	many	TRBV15	CATSSNRQGYRHEQFF	TGTGCCACCAGCAGCAACCGACAGGGATATCGGCATGAGCAGTTCTTC
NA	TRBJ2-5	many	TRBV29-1	CSVSGVETQYF	TGCAGCGTTTCCGGGGTAGAGACCCAGTACTTC
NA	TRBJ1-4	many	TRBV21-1	CASTVYVGGGEKLFF	TGTGCCAGCACCGTTTATGTCGGTGGTGGAGAAAAACTGTTTTTT
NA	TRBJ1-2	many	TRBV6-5	CASSYSQTYNYGYTF	TGTGCCAGCAGTTACTCCCAGACCTATAACTATGGCTACACCTTC
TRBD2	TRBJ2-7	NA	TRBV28	CASTTGLAARSDYEQYF	TGTGCCAGCACCACGGGACTAGCGGCCAGGAGTGACTACGAGCAGTACTTC
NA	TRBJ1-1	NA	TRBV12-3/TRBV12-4	CASIYSELNTEAFF	TGTGCCAGCATATATTCAGAATTGAACACTGAAGCTTTCTTT
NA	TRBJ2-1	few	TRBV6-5	CASSLPGGPKNEQFF	TGTGCCAGCAGTTTACCCGGCGGCCCAAAAAATGAGCAGTTCTTC
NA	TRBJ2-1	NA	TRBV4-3	CASSHLKARSSYNEQFF	TGCGCCAGCAGCCATTTAAAAGCGAGGAGCTCCTACAATGAGCAGTTCTTC
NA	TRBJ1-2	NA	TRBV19	CASSLRGDYLNYGYTF	TGTGCCAGTAGTCTACGCGGGGACTACCTGAACTATGGCTACACCTTC
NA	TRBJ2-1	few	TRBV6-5	CASSYERLKGLDEQFF	TGTGCCAGCAGTTATGAAAGGCTAAAGGGGCTCGATGAGCAGTTCTTC
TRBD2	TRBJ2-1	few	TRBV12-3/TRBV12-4	CASRGLALGRVGEQFF	TGTGCCAGCAGGGGACTAGCGCTCGGGAGGGTAGGTGAGCAGTTCTTC
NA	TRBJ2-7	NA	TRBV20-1	CSANMLARAYEQYF	TGCAGTGCTAACATGCTAGCGCGAGCATACGAGCAGTACTTC
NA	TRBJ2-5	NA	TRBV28	CASTQNRGETQYF	TGTGCCAGCACGCAGAACCGGGGGGAGACCCAGTACTTC
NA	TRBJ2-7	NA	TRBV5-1	CASSLQGVDSEQYF	TGCGCCAGCAGCTTACAAGGAGTGGACTCCGAGCAGTACTTC
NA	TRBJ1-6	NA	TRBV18	CASSPEAVSSYNSPLHF	TGTGCCAGCTCACCGGAGGCGGTTAGCTCCTATAATTCACCCCTCCACTTT
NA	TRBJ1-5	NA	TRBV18	CASSHRPAGVNQPQHF	TGTGCCAGCTCACACCGGCCGGCAGGGGTAAATCAGCCCCAGCATTTT
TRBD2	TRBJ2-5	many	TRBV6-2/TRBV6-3	CASSYSVGGAPQETQYF	TGTGCCAGCAGTTACTCTGTCGGGGGGGCTCCTCAAGAGACCCAGTACTTC
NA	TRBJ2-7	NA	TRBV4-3	CASSQDPQGFYEQYF	TGCGCCAGCAGCCAAGACCCCCAAGGGTTCTACGAGCAGTACTTC
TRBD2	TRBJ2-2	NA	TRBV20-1	CSARGGLNKGELFF	TGCAGTGCTAGGGGGGGACTAAATAAAGGGGAGCTGTTTTTT
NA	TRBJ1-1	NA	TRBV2	CASSERGGVRLTTEAFF	TGTGCCAGCAGTGAAAGGGGGGGGGTTCGCTTGACCACTGAAGCTTTCTTT
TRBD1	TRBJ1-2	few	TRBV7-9	CASSRDRGFDGYTF	TGTGCCAGCAGCCGGGACAGGGGGTTCGATGGCTACACCTTC
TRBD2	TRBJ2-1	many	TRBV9	CASSGLGLASYNEQFF	TGTGCCAGCAGCGGTTTGGGACTAGCCTCCTACAATGAGCAGTTCTTC
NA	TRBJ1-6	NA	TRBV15	CATSRDWGWDNSPLHF	TGTGCCACCAGCAGAGATTGGGGGTGGGATAATTCACCCCTCCACTTT
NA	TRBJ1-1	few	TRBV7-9	CASILIVNTEAFF	TGTGCCAGCATCCTCATAGTGAACACTGAAGCTTTCTTT
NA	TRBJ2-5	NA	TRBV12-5	CASREFETQYF	TGTGCTAGCCGGGAGTTCGAGACCCAGTACTTC
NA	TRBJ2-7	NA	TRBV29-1	CSAPGELGLNRDEQYF	TGCAGCGCCCCGGGGGAGCTCGGACTCAACCGTGACGAGCAGTACTTC
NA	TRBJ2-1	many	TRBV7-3	CASSSTVGEQFF	TGTGCCAGCAGCTCGACAGTGGGTGAGCAGTTCTTC
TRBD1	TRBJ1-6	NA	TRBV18	CASSEDRDFNSPLHF	TGTGCCAGCTCCGAAGACAGGGACTTTAATTCACCCCTCCACTTT
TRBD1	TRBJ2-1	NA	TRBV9	CASSTGTGRYNEQFF	TGTGCCAGCAGTACGGGGACAGGGCGGTACAATGAGCAGTTCTTC
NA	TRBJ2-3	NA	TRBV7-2	CASSETLGYTDTQYF	TGTGCCAGCAGCGAAACCTTAGGTTACACAGATACGCAGTATTTT
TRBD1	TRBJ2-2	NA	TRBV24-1	CATSDLGGANTGELFF	TGTGCCACCAGTGATTTAGGGGGCGCGAACACCGGGGAGCTGTTTTTT
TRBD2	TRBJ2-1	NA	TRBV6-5	CASSFAGLAGGLVYNEQFF	TGTGCCAGCAGTTTCGCCGGACTAGCGGGAGGGCTAGTCTACAATGAGCAGTTCTTC
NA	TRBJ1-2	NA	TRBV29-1	CSVSGFGYTF	TGCAGCGTTTCGGGGTTTGGCTACACCTTC
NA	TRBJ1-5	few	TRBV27	CASSQGPSSNQPQHF	TGTGCCAGCAGCCAGGGCCCCTCTAGCAATCAGCCCCAGCATTTT
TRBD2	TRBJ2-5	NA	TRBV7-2	CASSLTSGTPGETQYF	TGTGCCAGCAGCTTAACTAGCGGGACCCCCGGGGAGACCCAGTACTTC
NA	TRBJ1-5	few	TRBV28	CATIRTGVLPQHF	TGTGCCACCATTAGGACGGGTGTCTTGCCCCAGCATTTT
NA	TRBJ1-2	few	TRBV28	CATTGQDQFYGYTF	TGTGCCACGACGGGGCAAGACCAATTCTATGGCTACACCTTC
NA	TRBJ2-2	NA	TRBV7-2	CASSPHYTGELFF	TGTGCCAGCAGCCCCCATTACACCGGGGAGCTGTTTTTT
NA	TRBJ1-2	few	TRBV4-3	CASSQAQQGPVGGYTF	TGCGCCAGCAGCCAAGCGCAACAGGGTCCTGTTGGTGGCTACACCTTC
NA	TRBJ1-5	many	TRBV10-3	CAITPEFGQPQHF	TGTGCCATCACTCCCGAGTTCGGTCAGCCCCAGCATTTT
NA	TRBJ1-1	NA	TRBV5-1	CASSRSGKIEAFF	TGCGCCAGCAGCAGGAGTGGGAAAATTGAAGCTTTCTTT
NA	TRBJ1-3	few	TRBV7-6	CASTSKGGRNDGNTIYF	TGTGCCAGCACCTCAAAGGGGGGGCGCAATGATGGAAACACCATATATTTT
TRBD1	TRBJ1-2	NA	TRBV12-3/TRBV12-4	CASSLRGPPLYGYTF	TGTGCCAGCAGTTTAAGGGGGCCCCCTCTCTATGGCTACACCTTC
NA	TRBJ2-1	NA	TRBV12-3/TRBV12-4	CASSLSWPGRFDEQFF	TGTGCCAGCAGTTTAAGTTGGCCAGGGCGATTTGATGAGCAGTTCTTC
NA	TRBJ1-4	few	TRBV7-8	CASSLGAESNEKLFF	TGTGCCAGCAGCTTAGGGGCAGAATCTAATGAAAAACTGTTTTTT
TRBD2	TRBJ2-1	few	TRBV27	CASSLDHRDRGGEQFF	TGTGCCAGCAGTTTAGACCACAGGGACCGGGGGGGTGAGCAGTTCTTC
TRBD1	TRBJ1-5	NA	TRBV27	CASSFTGGGNQPQHF	TGTGCCAGCAGTTTTACAGGGGGCGGCAATCAGCCCCAGCATTTT
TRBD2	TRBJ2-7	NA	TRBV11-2	CASSPRTSGRPYEQYF	TGTGCCAGCAGCCCAAGGACTAGCGGCCGTCCCTACGAGCAGTACTTC